The clone carrying this T cell receptor (beta chain) was seen a few times. Its cognate antigen is unknown. Libraries for TCR beta were made by quantitative 5'-RACE with molecular barcodes. MiXCR was run by TCRdb on the 5' RACE reads, yielding one entry per CDR3 protein. Of around 220,000 distinct CDR3 sequences listed, about 16% are singletons. This entry is derived from a study of CD8 T cells in ankylosing spondylitis. Study conclusions and caveats: A CD8+ phenotype characterized the disease-linked clones, which were relatively rare in peripheral blood. Typical of ankylosing spondylitis blood, it appeared, was a TCR beta motif of 7 or 8 highly homologous variants. Past research had described some motif variants in reactive arthritis synovial fluid and blood. Disease-linked clones reportedly concentrated significantly in matched ankylosing spondylitis synovial fluid.

The CDR3 totals 15 residues. The germline V gene encodes CDR1 MNHNS and CDR2 SASEGT. The ends were cut back, 5 bases at V and 0 bases at J, with 11 bases in the middle. The clonotype originates from a male donor with ankylosing spondylitis. This chain links TRBV6-1 with TRBJ2-1, with D perhaps TRBD1 (6 bases). Sequenced: blood, either unsorted or a sorted T cell fraction (not recorded which). This CDR3 reads CASSTGLSSYNEQFF. In DNA, the CDR3 is TGTGCCAGCAGTACAGGGTTAAGCTCCTACAATGAGCAGTTCTTC.